The 7 T cell receptor beta chains presented below share a single source sample, sequenced in a study of cytomegalovirus exposure and HLA in healthy donors. It was with 60 Vbeta and 13 Jbeta primers that the PCR ran. TCRdb keeps only in-frame clones here, not all; method: immunoSEQ multiplex PCR. The data hold 65,000 to 75,000 clones, with approximately 67% observed a single time. What was sequenced was PBMCs. These receptors were taken from a woman under 40 in good health and CMV-seronegative.

The CDR3 loop reads CASSLTGTGANVLTF. CDR3 DNA sequence: TGTGCCAGCTCACTAACAGGGACTGGGGCCAACGTCCTGACTTTC. The chain is built from TRBV18 and TRBJ2-6, with a tentative D call TRBD1 (6 bases). Between the trimmed V and J ends, which lost 4 bases and 2 bases, there was a span of 9 bases. In germline, CDR1 is KGHSH, CDR2 LQKENI. This CDR3 spans 15 amino acids.

The genes are TRBV19 and TRBJ2-3; D gene uncertain. There are 11 residues in the CDR3. Germline values: CDR1 LNHDA, CDR2 SQIVND (reference sequence). The ends were cut back, 4 bases at V and 5 bases at J, with 4 bases in the middle. The CDR3 loop reads CASSNRDTQYF. For the CDR3, the DNA is TGTGCCAGTAGTAATAGAGATACGCAGTATTTT.

This clone was seen more than once but under ten times. The chain employs TRBV5-4 and TRBJ1-6; 9 bases are a match to TRBD1. CDR1 is SGHNT and CDR2 is YYREEE in the germline V gene (reference sequence). The CDR3 totals 15 residues. V was pared by 3 bases and J by 7 bases, with 5 bases of the junction left unmatched. Written as DNA, the CDR3 is TGTGCCAGCAGCTGGGGACAGGGAGGGAATTCACCCCTCCACTTT. It yields the protein CASSWGQGGNSPLHF. The full variable domain, in which reference TRBV5-4 and TRBJ1-6 provide the parts outside the CDR3, is ETGVTQSPTHLIKTRGQQVTLRCSSQSGHNTVSWYQQALGQGPQFIFQYYREEENGRGNFPPRFSGLQFPNYSSELNVNALELDDSALYLCASSWGQGGNSPLHFGNGTRLTVT.

In this sample, this clone turned up a few times. This sequence joins TRBV6-5 and TRBJ2-1; D call uncertain. V shed 7 bases and J shed 6 bases, with 16 bases lying between them. The germline V gene encodes CDR1 MNHEY and CDR2 SVGAGI. This CDR3 is 14 amino acids long. In DNA, the CDR3 is TGTGCCAGCACCTCGAACCCTAATTTCAATGAGCAGTTCTTC. Protein sequence: CASTSNPNFNEQFF.

CDR3 in amino acids: CASRSGAYGSTGELFF. CDR3 DNA: TGCGCCAGCAGGTCAGGGGCATATGGGTCCACCGGGGAGCTGTTTTTT. V usage is TRBV5-1 and J usage is TRBJ2-2; D is perhaps TRBD1 (6 bases). Trimming shortened V by 5 bases and J by 4 bases, and 18 bases separated the two germline ends. The CDR3 has 16 residues. Germline values: CDR1 SGHRS, CDR2 YFSETQ.

The chain joins TRBV9 to TRBJ1-6; no definite D call. CDR1 SGDLS and CDR2 YYNGEE come from the germline V gene. Deletions cut 4 bases from V and 8 bases from J, with 13 bases between. The CDR3 has 14 residues. CDR3 in DNA: TGTGCCAGCAGCCCTTCATCCGGGGATTCACCCCTCCACTTT. Translating it yields CASSPSSGDSPLHF.

The rearrangement joins TRBV13 to TRBJ1-3; possibly TRBD1 for D (5 bases). There are 13 residues in the CDR3. The germline V gene encodes CDR1 PRHDT and CDR2 FYEKMQ (reference sequence). Deletions cut 5 bases from V and 2 bases from J, with 7 bases between. The CDR3 sequence is CASSVRAGNTIYF. The DNA of the CDR3 is TGTGCCAGCAGCGTCAGGGCTGGAAACACCATATATTTT.